One sample yielded the 30 T cell receptor beta chains listed below, sequenced in a study of T-cell memory formation after mild COVID-19 (dated by TCRdb to 2020 to 2023). The library was made by 5' RACE. Data came from an Illumina NovaSeq 6000. TCRdb redid the processing of the public reads, applying fastp at Q25 and MiXCR, and retained in-frame beta chains. Each entry is one CDR3 protein sequence, shown with its most common DNA and genes. This sample gives about 190,000 distinct CDR3 sequences in total; approximately 30% of them show up just once. The ten largest clones add up to over 10% of the sample. The material sequenced was PBMCs or a T cell subset sorted from them (not recorded which). The receptors derive from an adult woman who had mild COVID-19 (a few samples of this study predate the infection). The sample titles of this study are shuffled in the database, so cell type and time point are left out; the donor was told from shared clones.

This clonotype was seen a handful of times. This rearrangement joins TRBV29-1 to TRBJ2-3, with D maybe TRBD2 (5 bases). Germline V gives CDR1 SQVTM, CDR2 ANQGSEA. The CDR3 runs 15 residues. Trimming removed 1 base from V and 0 bases from J, with 11 bases in between. CDR3 amino acids: CSVEGGWTSTDTQYF. The CDR3 DNA follows: TGCAGCGTTGAAGGCGGGTGGACTAGCACAGATACGCAGTATTTT.

The V call is TRBV14, the J call TRBJ2-1; no definite D call. CDR3 length equals 13 residues. Germline loops: CDR1 SGHDN, CDR2 FVKESK. Trimming shortened V by 2 bases and J by 10 bases, and 12 bases separated the two germline ends. CDR3 in DNA: TGTGCCAGCAGCCAATTCGGGCCCGCGGAGCAGTTCTTC. Its protein is CASSQFGPAEQFF.

The chain is built from TRBV15 and TRBJ1-1; TRBD1 is a possible D gene (5 bases). The V gene lost 3 bases and the J gene lost 10 bases, with 21 bases spanning the gap. The CDR3 is 15 residues long. Germline CDR1 reads LNHNV; CDR2 reads YYDKDF (reference sequence). DNA of the CDR3: TGTGCCACCAGCAGCGGAGACTACCATCCCGGGGGAGCTTTCTTT. Translated: CATSSGDYHPGGAFF.

In its sample, this clonotype was seen a few times. The chain couples TRBV10-3 to TRBJ2-7; the match to TRBD2 covers 7 bases. Germline V lookup: CDR1 ENHRY, CDR2 SYGVKD. Trimming at V came to 3 bases and at J to 3 bases, leaving 8 bases not matched to a gene. The CDR3 consists of 15 residues. Here the CDR3 reads CAISEGLAEHYEQYF. Here the CDR3 DNA reads TGTGCCATCAGTGAAGGGCTAGCGGAGCACTACGAGCAGTACTTC.

Only a few counts were recorded for this clonotype. The CDR3 sequence: CATSTKRESLPEQYF. The CDR3 nucleotides read TGTGCCACCAGCACCAAGCGGGAGTCTCTCCCCGAGCAGTACTTC. V and J are TRBV15 and TRBJ2-7, with 8 nucleotides matching TRBD2. V lost 4 bases and J lost 6; bases outside the gene matches: 11. CDR1 is LNHNV, CDR2 YYDKDF, per germline (reference sequence). This CDR3 region has 15 residues. Looking up the rest from reference TRBV15 and TRBJ2-7 gives the full variable domain: DAMVIQNPRYQVTQFGKPVTLSCSQTLNHNVMYWYQQKSSQAPKLLFHYYDKDFNNEADTPDNFQSRRPNTSFCFLDIRSPGLGDTAMYLCATSTKRESLPEQYFGPGTRLTVT.

The V and J genes are TRBV9 and TRBJ1-1; 9 nucleotides match TRBD1. Germline loops: CDR1 SGDLS, CDR2 YYNGEE. V lost 3 bases, J lost 3 bases, and 3 bases stayed unmatched. This CDR3 has 14 residues. The CDR3 loop is CASSGQGDHTEAFF. CDR3 sequence (DNA): TGTGCCAGCAGCGGACAGGGGGATCACACTGAAGCTTTCTTT.

V gene TRBV5-1 combines with J gene TRBJ2-7; TRBD1 agrees at 11 bases. The V gene end was trimmed by 4 bases and the J gene end by 3 bases; junction bases not matched to a gene: 9. Germline assignment: CDR1 SGHRS and CDR2 YFSETQ. The CDR3 runs to 16 residues. In DNA, the CDR3 is TGCGCCAGCAGCCCGACTTCGGGGACAGGGGGCTACGAGCAGTACTTC. Protein product: CASSPTSGTGGYEQYF.

This clonotype has only a few counts. The rearrangement links TRBV20-1 to TRBJ2-3; a weak D match, TRBD1 (5 bases). The CDR3 extends over 11 amino acids. V lost 8 bases to trimming and J lost 12 bases, with 18 bases between them. CDR1 and CDR2 from the germline V gene are DFQATT and SNEGSKA (reference sequence). Here the CDR3 reads CSIPFFDSQYF. Here the CDR3 DNA reads TGCAGTATCCCTTTCTTCGACAGTCAGTATTTT.

The rearrangement links TRBV4-1 to TRBJ2-1; D not resolved. The CDR3 extends over 12 amino acids. The V and J ends lost 0 bases and 14 bases respectively, with 11 bases between them. Germline V gene lookup returns CDR1 MGHRA and CDR2 YSYEKL. CDR3 in amino acids: CASSQDIALKFF. CDR3 DNA: TGCGCCAGCAGCCAAGATATAGCTTTGAAGTTCTTC.

The chain carries TRBV7-2 and TRBJ2-1; no firm D call. This CDR3 contains 13 residues. Trimming took off 4 bases at V and 1 base at J, with 5 bases between the two ends. Germline V lookup: CDR1 SGHTA, CDR2 FQGNSA. The CDR3 DNA is TGTGCCAGCAGCTGGCAGTCCTACAATGAGCAGTTCTTC. Protein: CASSWQSYNEQFF.

The chain carries TRBV12-3 or TRBV12-4 and TRBJ1-5, with a tentative D call TRBD1 (5 bases). V was pared by 4 bases and J by 6 bases, with 13 bases between. The CDR3 length is 14 residues. DNA of the CDR3: TGTGCCAGCAGTTCTCGACAGTTGGTTCAGCCCCAGCATTTT. Protein sequence: CASSSRQLVQPQHF.

This clonotype turned up a few times. This chain connects TRBV20-1 to TRBJ2-7; 8 bases agree with TRBD1. Germline V CDR1 and CDR2: DFQATT, SNEGSKA (reference sequence). This CDR3 spans 13 amino acids. With 5 bases clipped from V and 7 bases from J, the junction kept 10 bases outside the gene matches. The CDR3 loop is CSAGGQARMEQYF. The CDR3 bases are TGCAGTGCTGGGGGACAGGCCCGTATGGAGCAGTACTTC.

The rearrangement links TRBV19 to TRBJ2-7, with 10 bases identical to TRBD2. CDR3 length equals 15 residues. With 3 bases clipped from V and 2 bases from J, the junction kept 4 bases outside the gene matches. Looked up from germline, CDR1 is LNHDA and CDR2 is SQIVND (reference sequence). The chain's CDR3 is CASSIWTSGTYEQYF. In DNA form, the CDR3 reads TGTGCCAGTAGTATCTGGACTAGCGGAACCTACGAGCAGTACTTC.

The chain uses TRBV20-1 and TRBJ1-3; D is ambiguous. CDR1 is DFQATT, CDR2 SNEGSKA, per germline (reference sequence). Trimming cost V 1 base and J 1 base, with 8 bases left between them. The CDR3 loop spans 14 amino acids. As DNA, the CDR3 is TGCAGTGCTAGAGTCGAAGGGTCTGGAAACACCATATATTTT. It specifies CSARVEGSGNTIYF.

The chain couples TRBV7-2 to TRBJ2-7, with 7 positions matching TRBD1. J was trimmed by 3 bases and V by 4 bases; bases with no gene match: 3. Germline assignment: CDR1 SGHTA and CDR2 FQGNSA. CDR3 size: 13 residues. CDR3 protein: CASSSRTGYEQYF. In DNA form, the CDR3 reads TGTGCCAGCAGCTCCCGGACAGGCTACGAGCAGTACTTC.

This clonotype was seen a few times. V gene TRBV3-1 combines with J gene TRBJ1-1, with D hard to call. CDR3 size: 17 residues. The V end lost 4 bases, the J end lost 1 base, and 19 bases lay between the germline ends. The germline CDR1 and CDR2 sequences are LGHDT and YNNKEL (reference sequence). The CDR3, as DNA: TGTGCCAGCAGCCCCATACTTAAGGCCCACGGGAACACTGAAGCTTTCTTT. The encoded protein is CASSPILKAHGNTEAFF.

This chain links TRBV7-2 with TRBJ1-5, with 11 bases lining up with TRBD1. The V and J ends lost 6 bases and 6 bases, in that order; junction bases with no gene match: 7. Germline V gives CDR1 SGHTA, CDR2 FQGNSA. This CDR3 has 15 residues. This CDR3 is CASRGSGQGGQPQHF. The DNA of the CDR3 is TGTGCCAGCAGGGGATCGGGACAGGGGGGTCAGCCCCAGCATTTT.

This rearrangement joins TRBV9 to TRBJ2-1; 7 bases line up with TRBD2. Germline trimming cut 0 bases from V and 4 bases from J; bases unmatched to any gene: 7. CDR1 and CDR2 from the germline V gene are SGDLS and YYNGEE. There are 16 residues in the CDR3. The CDR3 protein is CASSVAVAGDYNEQFF. In DNA, the CDR3 is TGTGCCAGCAGCGTAGCGGTAGCGGGCGATTACAATGAGCAGTTCTTC.

V usage is TRBV24-1 and J usage is TRBJ2-5, with D hard to call. The CDR3 length is 13 residues. Germline V gene data show CDR1 as KGHDR and CDR2 as SFDVKD. The germline V and J ends were trimmed by 3 bases and 5 bases, with 9 bases remaining between them. The DNA of the CDR3 is TGTGCCACCAGTGATACAGTCGGGGAGACCCAGTACTTC. This encodes CATSDTVGETQYF.

This clonotype was detected a few times. The chain recombines TRBV7-2 with TRBJ2-4; unclear D gene. Germline-derived CDR1 and CDR2 are SGHTA and FQGNSA. The CDR3 is made up of 14 amino acids. With 5 bases removed from V and 3 bases from J, the gap between germline ends came to 11 bases. Here the CDR3 DNA reads TGTGCCAGCAGCGGGATGCATGGCAAAAACATTCAGTACTTC. Its protein is CASSGMHGKNIQYF.

This clonotype has a handful of counts. The CDR3 nucleotides are TGTGCCAGCAGTGTAGCTGCAGGGAGGACTGAAGCTTTCTTT. It translates to CASSVAAGRTEAFF. The J gene is TRBJ1-1, the V gene TRBV2; D is perhaps TRBD1 (5 bases). The CDR3 consists of 14 residues. Germline CDR1 and CDR2: SNHLY and FYNNEI. V lost 4 bases and J lost 5, with 14 bases in between.

The rearrangement joins TRBV10-3 to TRBJ2-2; the match to TRBD2 covers 9 bases. Germline CDR1 ENHRY, CDR2 SYGVKD. CDR3 length: 16 amino acids. With 4 bases clipped from V and 0 bases from J, the junction kept 3 bases outside the gene matches. The CDR3 region is CAISAAGGTNTGELFF. The CDR3 DNA follows: TGTGCCATCAGTGCAGCGGGGGGTACGAACACCGGGGAGCTGTTTTTT.

This clonotype was recorded a few times. This rearrangement joins TRBV6-5 to TRBJ1-2, with 9 bases identical to TRBD1. CDR1 is MNHEY, CDR2 SVGAGI, per germline. V was pared by 2 bases and J by 4 bases, with 2 bases of the junction left unmatched. The CDR3 contains 14 residues. Written as DNA, the CDR3 is TGTGCCAGCAGTTACGCGGGACAGGGCTATGGCTACACCTTC. Protein: CASSYAGQGYGYTF.

The chain employs TRBV6-6 and TRBJ2-1; D is unclear. Germline V gene sequence: CDR1 MNHNY, CDR2 SVGAGI (reference sequence). Trimming took off 0 bases at V and 6 bases at J, with 15 bases between the two ends. The CDR3 is 16 amino acids. The CDR3, as DNA: TGTGCCAGCAGTTACTCAGTCGTTGGCGTGGGCAATGAGCAGTTCTTC. As protein: CASSYSVVGVGNEQFF.

CDR3 sequence reads: CASSLEGELSYNEQFF. The DNA of the CDR3 is TGCGCCAGCAGCTTGGAAGGGGAGCTCTCCTACAATGAGCAGTTCTTC. The J gene is TRBJ2-1, the V gene TRBV5-1; D tentatively reads TRBD1 or TRBD2 (5 bases each). The CDR3 has 16 residues. Germline-derived CDR1 and CDR2 are SGHRS and YFSETQ. V lost 0 bases and J lost 0, with 10 bases in between.

This clonotype was seen only a few times. The chain is built from TRBV12-3 or TRBV12-4 and TRBJ1-3; D is ambiguous. The CDR3 totals 15 residues. V was pared by 6 bases and J by 4 bases, with 16 bases between. The CDR3: CASSSNPGSGNTIYF. The CDR3 nucleotides read TGTGCCAGCAGCTCAAATCCGGGCTCCGGAAACACCATATATTTT.

This clonotype was observed a few times. This rearrangement joins TRBV29-1 to TRBJ2-4; D might be TRBD1 (6 bases). V lost 4 bases to trimming and J lost 8 bases, with 12 bases between them. Per the germline V gene, CDR1 is SQVTM and CDR2 is ANQGSEA. The CDR3 runs 12 residues. The CDR3 region is CSVVLGADIQYF. As DNA, the CDR3 is TGCAGCGTTGTTCTGGGGGCAGACATTCAGTACTTC.

The rearrangement joins TRBV20-1 to TRBJ2-7; perhaps TRBD1 as D (6 bases). The V end lost 1 base, the J end lost 0 bases, and 7 bases lay between the germline ends. The CDR3 contains 13 residues. Germline lookup yields CDR1 DFQATT and CDR2 SNEGSKA (reference sequence). Here the CDR3 DNA reads TGCAGTGCTAGAGGGACAGCCTCCTACGAGCAGTACTTC. Its protein product is CSARGTASYEQYF.

This clonotype came up a few times. The chain links TRBV5-5 to TRBJ2-7; D is ambiguous. This CDR3 has 17 residues. Trimming took off 0 bases at V and 0 bases at J, with 16 bases between the two ends. Germline lookup yields CDR1 SGHKS and CDR2 YYEKEE (reference sequence). The CDR3 DNA is TGTGCCAGCAGCTTGGTCTGGCGTCAGGCGAGCTCCTACGAGCAGTACTTC. Its translation is CASSLVWRQASSYEQYF.

This clonotype occurred a few times. This chain connects TRBV20-1 to TRBJ2-5; a weak D match, TRBD2 (6 bases). This CDR3 spans 13 amino acids. Germline V gene sequence: CDR1 DFQATT, CDR2 SNEGSKA (reference sequence). V dropped 0 bases and J dropped 7 bases, with 12 bases sitting between them. Here the CDR3 DNA reads TGCAGTGCTAGAGACAGACTAGTCGGGACCCAGTACTTC. Translation: CSARDRLVGTQYF.